These 15 T cell receptor beta chains were all obtained from the same sample, sequenced in a study of blood T cell repertoires in COVID-19. Generated by immunoSEQ multiplex PCR, the TCRdb table keeps only in-frame clones and is missing some. Of 200,000 to 300,000 clones listed, 87% are singletons. Sequencing was performed on peripheral blood. The receptors shown here come from a man aged 18 to 29 with active or convalescent COVID-19.

The rearrangement uses TRBV27 and TRBJ1-1; 9 positions match TRBD1. The germline gives CDR1 MNHEY, CDR2 SMNVEV (reference sequence). The CDR3 contains 15 residues. V dropped 8 bases and J dropped 1; count of bases not matched to a gene: 8. CDR3 in DNA: TGTGCCAGCGCCTACAGGGGGCGACAGAACACTGAAGCTTTCTTT. It specifies CASAYRGRQNTEAFF.

This chain joins TRBV19 and TRBJ2-7; 11 bases are a match to TRBD1. Looked up from germline, CDR1 is LNHDA and CDR2 is SQIVND (reference sequence). CDR3 length: 14 amino acids. The V gene end was trimmed by 8 bases and the J gene end by 4 bases; junction bases not matched to a gene: 7. The CDR3 DNA follows: TGTGCCAGTGCCGCCGGGACAGGGGGGTACGAGCAGTACTTC. It translates to CASAAGTGGYEQYF.

The V and J genes are TRBV27 and TRBJ2-6; a weak D match, TRBD2 (6 bases). V was pared by 8 bases and J by 0 bases, with 17 bases between. The germline CDR1 and CDR2 sequences are MNHEY and SMNVEV (reference sequence). The CDR3 has 17 residues. The CDR3 region has the DNA TGTGCCAGCGGACTAAAGGGGTGGAGCTCTGGGGCCAACGTCCTGACTTTC. Amino acid sequence: CASGLKGWSSGANVLTF.

The chain couples TRBV9 to TRBJ2-1, with 11 bases matching TRBD2. The CDR3 is made up of 18 amino acids. The germline gives CDR1 SGDLS, CDR2 YYNGEE. J was trimmed by 5 bases and V by 6 bases; bases with no gene match: 16. The CDR3 bases are TGTGCCAGCAACTCCCGCCCCCCCGGGACTAGCGGACACAATGAGCAGTTCTTC. It is translated as CASNSRPPGTSGHNEQFF.

This chain joins TRBV7-3 and TRBJ2-1, with 12 nucleotides matching TRBD2. Trimming cost V 5 bases and J 10 bases; bases outside gene matches: 3. This CDR3 contains 13 residues. Per the germline V gene, CDR1 is SGHTA and CDR2 is FQGTGA. The CDR3 here is CASSLGTSGEQFF. The CDR3, as DNA: TGTGCCAGCAGCCTGGGGACTAGCGGGGAGCAGTTCTTC.

The V and J genes are TRBV25-1 and TRBJ2-5, with 7 positions matching TRBD1. Germline V gene lookup returns CDR1 MGHDK and CDR2 SYGVNS. Trimming at V came to 2 bases and at J to 5 bases, leaving 8 bases not matched to a gene. The CDR3 covers 15 residues. The CDR3 DNA is TGTGCCAGCAGTGAAGGCCGAGGGACAGTTGAGACCCAGTACTTC. As protein: CASSEGRGTVETQYF.

The chain recombines TRBV2 with TRBJ2-5, with D maybe TRBD1 (5 bases). The CDR3 runs 15 residues. V was clipped by 2 bases and J by 3 bases, with 13 bases between them. From germline, CDR1 is SNHLY and CDR2 FYNNEI. CDR3 sequence: CASSETGVTEETQYF. In DNA form, the CDR3 reads TGTGCCAGCAGTGAAACCGGTGTGACAGAAGAGACCCAGTACTTC.

The chain combines TRBV7-3 with TRBJ2-3; possibly TRBD1 for D (6 bases). The ends were cut back, 5 bases at V and 0 bases at J, with 18 bases in the middle. Germline V gene lookup returns CDR1 SGHTA and CDR2 FQGTGA. The CDR3 has 17 amino acids. CDR3 sequence (DNA): TGTGCCAGCAGCGTCAACAGGGTCCTAACTAGCACAGATACGCAGTATTTT. This translates into CASSVNRVLTSTDTQYF. The variable domain in full, with the rest retrieved from reference TRBV7-3 and TRBJ2-3, is GAGVSQTPSNKVTEKGKYVELRCDPISGHTALYWYRQSLGQGPEFLIYFQGTGAADDSGLPNDRFFAVRPEGSVSTLKIQRTERGDSAVYLCASSVNRVLTSTDTQYFGPGTRLTVL.

This chain connects TRBV28 to TRBJ2-1; D is unclear. The CDR3 is 14 amino acids. From germline, CDR1 is MDHEN and CDR2 SYDVKM. Trimming removed 4 bases from V and 6 bases from J, with 13 bases in between. The CDR3 region is CASSSSEIGNEQFF. CDR3 sequence (DNA): TGTGCCAGCAGTTCCAGCGAGATAGGCAATGAGCAGTTCTTC. The full variable domain, rest sourced from reference TRBV28 and TRBJ2-1, is DVKVTQSSRYLVKRTGEKVFLECVQDMDHENMFWYRQDPGLGLRLIYFSYDVKMKEKGDIPEGYSVSREKKERFSLILESASTNQTSMYLCASSSSEIGNEQFFGPGTRLTVL.

The chain joins TRBV5-1 to TRBJ2-1, with TRBD2 as a possible D gene (5 bases). Germline-derived CDR1 and CDR2 are SGHRS and YFSETQ. This CDR3 is built from 15 residues. The germline V and J ends were trimmed by 3 bases and 8 bases, with 18 bases remaining between them. CDR3 nucleotide sequence: TGCGCCAGCAGCTCCCAAACGGGATTAAAGTATGAGCAGTTCTTC. As protein: CASSSQTGLKYEQFF.

The V gene is TRBV6-2 or TRBV6-3, the J gene TRBJ2-7; D remains unclear. V dropped 0 bases and J dropped 0 bases, with 18 bases sitting between them. CDR1 is MNHEY and CDR2 is SVGEGT in the germline V gene. The CDR3 has 18 residues. The CDR3 bases are TGTGCCAGCAGTTACTCGGGCCACACCGGTTTAAGCTCCTACGAGCAGTACTTC. Encoded protein: CASSYSGHTGLSSYEQYF.

V usage is TRBV4-1 and J usage is TRBJ1-5; a possible D gene is TRBD1 (5 bases). The CDR3 has 14 residues. The V end was cut by 0 bases, the J end by 15 bases, with 18 bases between. The germline gives CDR1 MGHRA, CDR2 YSYEKL. The CDR3 DNA is TGCGCCAGCAGCCAAGATTTGGGGCTCGGAGGGCTGCATTTT. The encoded protein is CASSQDLGLGGLHF.

The chain combines TRBV6-5 with TRBJ1-2; TRBD1 might be the D (5 bases). The length of the CDR3 is 14 residues. V dropped 7 bases and J dropped 2 bases, with 14 bases sitting between them. The germline V gene has CDR1 MNHEY and CDR2 SVGAGI. CDR3 nucleotides: TGTGCCAGCACCCCAGGGAATAGGAACTATGGCTACACCTTC. Amino acids: CASTPGNRNYGYTF.

The rearrangement links TRBV28 to TRBJ2-1; TRBD2 agrees at 7 bases. The CDR3 runs to 15 residues. V gave up 7 bases and J gave up 3 bases; unmatched junction bases: 9. Germline assignment: CDR1 MDHEN and CDR2 SYDVKM. In DNA form, the CDR3 reads TGTGCCAGCACCGCCCTTTGGGGGGGCTACAATGAGCAGTTCTTC. Its protein is CASTALWGGYNEQFF. The full variable domain, completed using reference TRBV28 and TRBJ2-1, is DVKVTQSSRYLVKRTGEKVFLECVQDMDHENMFWYRQDPGLGLRLIYFSYDVKMKEKGDIPEGYSVSREKKERFSLILESASTNQTSMYLCASTALWGGYNEQFFGPGTRLTVL.

The V and J genes are TRBV19 and TRBJ2-1; 13 bases match TRBD2. Germline V lookup: CDR1 LNHDA, CDR2 SQIVND (reference sequence). CDR3 length: 16 residues. The V gene end was trimmed by 7 bases and the J gene end by 4 bases; junction bases not matched to a gene: 7. CDR3 in amino acids: CASTRSLAGGYNEQFF. The CDR3 region has the DNA TGTGCCAGTACCCGGTCACTAGCGGGAGGGTACAATGAGCAGTTCTTC.